This T cell receptor beta chain emerged from a study of T cell changes during pregnancy in multiple sclerosis. This table comes from immunoSEQ multiplex PCR, and its TCRdb copy is limited to in-frame clones, with some not included. The repertoire holds roughly 40,000 clones, with more than 90% as singletons. Trimming took 2 bases from V and 0 from J, leaving 23 bases between them. This CDR3 has 20 residues. Germline values: CDR1 KGHSH, CDR2 LQKENI. The TCR was taken from a female donor with multiple sclerosis, enrolled in a pregnancy study. V gene TRBV18 combines with J gene TRBJ2-4; possible D gene TRBD2, 5 bases. The input for sequencing was peripheral blood, taken before pregnancy. The CDR3 nucleotides are TGTGCCAGCTCACCAACCGGGAAGAGGGTAAACGGTCTAGCCAAAAACATTCAGTACTTC. Its protein is CASSPTGKRVNGLAKNIQYF.